This T cell receptor (beta chain) is from a study of shared clonotypes between healthy human individuals. Naive CD8 isolation took CD45RO-negative cells positively selected for CCR7 and excluded terminally differentiated effector memory CD45RA+ cells. Clones were sequenced by immunoSEQ multiplex PCR, and TCRdb holds only the in-frame ones, with some missing. The repertoire holds about 2.1 million clones, over 85% seen once, with around 1.7% in the top ten. The CDR3 contains 15 residues. The germline CDR1 and CDR2 sequences are MNHEY and SVGAGI. This chain uses TRBV6-5 with TRBJ2-5; TRBD1 matches at 8 bases. The tail of the sequence fits TRBJ2-7 better, so the J call may be wrong. Sequencing used naive CD8+ T cells from PBMCs. The TCR was taken from a man aged 18 to 29 in good health. Some clones in this sample may be carry-over from other donors' samples. This CDR3 reads CASSYSLTGDYEQYF. As DNA, the CDR3 is TGTGCCAGCAGTTACTCGCTGACAGGGGACTACGAGCAGTACTTC.